This T cell receptor beta chain was profiled in a study of blood T cell repertoires in COVID-19. The overall study: Sources were T cells, B-cell-depleted T cells, or PBMCs; the material itself was cDNA or gDNA.

Trimming took 3 bases from V and 8 from J; bases not matched to a gene: 2. This CDR3 is 14 amino acids long. The germline V gene encodes CDR1 LNHDA and CDR2 SQIVND (reference sequence). Assay used: immunoSEQ multiplex PCR; TCRdb lists only in-frame clones, some missing. The table lists 98,000 or so clones, around 84% of them singletons. This sequence was found in a woman aged 55-70 years in a cohort sampled during active or convalescent COVID-19. The chain combines TRBV19 with TRBJ1-6; 9 nucleotides line up with TRBD1. Source material: peripheral blood. CDR3 in DNA: TGTGCCAGTAGTATCGGGACAGGGCATTCACCCCTCCACTTT. It is translated as CASSIGTGHSPLHF.